These T cell receptor beta chains were read from a single sample in a study of blood T cell repertoires in COVID-19. Only in-frame clones appear in the TCRdb table, and some are missing; sequencing was by immunoSEQ multiplex PCR. This table holds 30,000 to 35,000 clones, about 89% found once. Sequencing used peripheral blood. The receptors shown here come from a human donor in a cohort sampled during active COVID-19. Each CDR3 is given with its conserved first and last residue.

J: TRBJ2-7; V: TRBV7-9; CDR3: CASSPRRASYEQYF
J: TRBJ2-3; V: TRBV9; CDR3: CASSVAGGTSTDTQYF
J: TRBJ2-1; V: TRBV9; CDR3: CASSPGLKADNEQFF
J: TRBJ2-1; V: TRBV7-9; CDR3: CASSRDRAEQFF
J: TRBJ1-1; V: TRBV4-3; CDR3: CASSQDRNTEAFF
J: TRBJ1-5; V: TRBV28; CDR3: CASRGGDNQPQHF
J: TRBJ2-6; V: TRBV6-5; CDR3: CASSYRGGSGANVLTF
J: TRBJ1-2; V: TRBV19; CDR3: CASSTDRGSNYGYTF
J: TRBJ1-1; V: TRBV18; CDR3: CASSRSTGAAAEAFF
J: TRBJ1-4; V: TRBV28; CDR3: CASSQPTTFGEKLFF
J: TRBJ2-5; V: TRBV3-1/TRBV3-2; CDR3: CASSLSGEETQYF
J: TRBJ2-1; V: TRBV6-5; CDR3: CASSWTSGYNEQFF
J: TRBJ2-1; V: TRBV7-2; CDR3: CASSTDRANNEQFF
J: TRBJ2-5; V: TRBV5-1; CDR3: CASSPAGWGQAETQYF
J: TRBJ1-5; V: TRBV5-5; CDR3: CASSLDPNNQPQHF
J: TRBJ2-7; V: TRBV6-2/TRBV6-3; CDR3: CASSYARSYEQYF
J: TRBJ2-1; V: TRBV19; CDR3: CASSTPGLAGAAGYNEQFF
J: TRBJ2-1; V: TRBV11-2; CDR3: CASTLTSTRRNNEQFF
J: TRBJ1-2; V: TRBV20-1; CDR3: CSAYLSYGYTF
J: TRBJ2-5; V: TRBV7-6; CDR3: CASSPRTVGDDPGDQYF
J: TRBJ1-6; V: TRBV10-3; CDR3: CAIRGQGEGSPLHF
J: TRBJ1-1; V: TRBV5-1; CDR3: CASSPRSGTGSSEAFF
J: TRBJ2-3; V: TRBV3-1/TRBV3-2; CDR3: CASSQGVGRGYTQYF
J: TRBJ2-5; V: TRBV5-1; CDR3: CASSLEGQGKTQYF
J: TRBJ2-5; V: TRBV11-3; CDR3: CASSFGSLGRKETQYF
J: TRBJ2-5; V: TRBV6-6; CDR3: CASRGKEWETQYF
J: TRBJ2-3; V: TRBV5-4; CDR3: CASSPGTSGGARSDTQYF
J: TRBJ2-5; V: TRBV6-5; CDR3: CASSQDTQETQYF
J: TRBJ1-3; V: TRBV19; CDR3: CASSLIGHLSGNTIYF
J: TRBJ1-2; V: TRBV5-1; CDR3: CASSLGTGESYGYTF
J: TRBJ2-7; V: TRBV25-1; CDR3: CASSDPGQGSYEQYF
J: TRBJ2-7; V: TRBV28; CDR3: CASSRGDRLGYEQYF
J: TRBJ2-1; V: TRBV7-9; CDR3: CASSPPLRLSSYNEQFF
J: TRBJ2-5; V: TRBV29-1; CDR3: CSYQGGETQYF
J: TRBJ1-2; V: TRBV6-5; CDR3: CASSYGTENYGYTF
J: TRBJ2-7; V: TRBV7-6; CDR3: CASSLEQGAEQYF
J: TRBJ1-2; V: TRBV23-1; CDR3: CASSHHTLGRGNYGYTF
J: TRBJ2-3; V: TRBV27; CDR3: CASTDSGGADTQYF
J: TRBJ1-1; V: TRBV12-5; CDR3: CASGLARGAFF
J: TRBJ2-2; V: TRBV7-6; CDR3: CASSLEIQDNTGELFF
J: TRBJ2-7; V: TRBV6-5; CDR3: CASSYSGTGTGYEQYF
J: TRBJ2-5; V: TRBV29-1; CDR3: CSVVMGRSWDQETQYF
J: TRBJ2-3; V: TRBV9; CDR3: CASSVFGTDTQYF
J: TRBJ2-1; V: TRBV7-8; CDR3: CASSLEVLASEQFF
J: TRBJ1-1; V: TRBV7-8; CDR3: CASSFEWSNTEAFF
J: TRBJ2-5; V: TRBV7-2; CDR3: CASSSGFTETQYF
J: TRBJ2-7; V: TRBV5-1; CDR3: CASSLDRVVHEQYF
J: TRBJ1-2; V: TRBV6-2/TRBV6-3; CDR3: CASSPGTGLVGYTF
J: TRBJ2-7; V: TRBV3-1/TRBV3-2; CDR3: CASTTDYPGLAESYEQYF
J: TRBJ2-1; V: TRBV6-2/TRBV6-3; CDR3: CASSRTGGRHEQFF
J: TRBJ2-3; V: TRBV7-2; CDR3: CASSLGERGRNTDTQYF
J: TRBJ1-5; V: TRBV27; CDR3: CASSLGVNSNQPQHF
J: TRBJ1-6; V: TRBV7-9; CDR3: CASSLGGQRNSPLHF
J: TRBJ1-6; V: TRBV28; CDR3: CASSPLARGWSPLHF
J: TRBJ2-1; V: TRBV3-1/TRBV3-2; CDR3: CASSQDKRGGAEQFF
J: TRBJ1-5; V: TRBV12-3/TRBV12-4; CDR3: CASSWTADQPQHF
J: TRBJ1-1; V: TRBV18; CDR3: CASSPGQGSRNTEAFF
J: TRBJ2-6; V: TRBV7-2; CDR3: CASSLGSSGANVLTF
J: TRBJ1-5; V: TRBV12-3/TRBV12-4; CDR3: CASTRTGGQPQHF